The rows below give T cell receptor beta chains drawn from one sample of a study of T-cell memory formation after mild COVID-19. TCRdb itself ran the 5' RACE reads through MiXCR, one entry per CDR3 protein. The table lists just over 350,000 distinct CDR3 sequences, approximately 14% of them singletons. Specimen: PBMCs or a T cell subset sorted from them (not recorded which). All receptors come from a man aged 18-30 years who had mild COVID-19 (a few samples of this study predate the infection). Cell type and time point are not known. The CDR3 runs from the conserved cysteine through the conserved F or W. Fields, in order: clone size, D gene, J gene, V gene, CDR3 protein, CDR3 DNA. D genes are given only for firm matches. A row's size may be missing; if present it is once, few, many or a size class.

. | TRBD2 | TRBJ2-1 | TRBV20-1 | CSARRTSGGALYNEQFF | TGCAGTGCTAGGAGGACTAGCGGGGGGGCTCTCTACAATGAGCAGTTCTTC
few | . | TRBJ2-5 | TRBV19 | CASTIVPGETQYF | TGTGCCAGTACTATCGTTCCTGGGGAGACCCAGTACTTC
few | TRBD1 | TRBJ1-3 | TRBV27 | CASSRQGDSGNTIYF | TGTGCCAGCAGTCGACAGGGGGACTCTGGAAACACCATATATTTT
. | . | TRBJ2-3 | TRBV7-2 | CASSPTSHPQYF | TGTGCCAGCAGCCCAACTAGTCATCCGCAGTATTTT
. | . | TRBJ1-1 | TRBV4-1 | CASSQVWGRNTEAFF | TGCGCCAGCAGCCAAGTCTGGGGGAGGAACACTGAAGCTTTCTTT
. | . | TRBJ2-5 | TRBV11-2 | CASKDQETQYF | TGTGCCAGCAAGGACCAAGAGACCCAGTACTTC
many | TRBD2 | TRBJ2-1 | TRBV10-2 | CASRLAYNEQFF | TGCGCCAGCCGACTAGCGTACAATGAGCAGTTCTTC
few | . | TRBJ2-5 | TRBV29-1 | CSAGKGGETQYF | TGCAGCGCCGGGAAGGGGGGGGAGACCCAGTACTTC
. | . | TRBJ2-4 | TRBV2 | CASSEGGYIQYF | TGTGCCAGCAGTGAGGGAGGCTACATTCAGTACTTC
many | TRBD1 | TRBJ1-2 | TRBV7-2 | CASSITGTGSSGYTF | TGTGCCAGCAGCATAACCGGGACAGGGTCAAGTGGCTACACCTTC
few | TRBD2 | TRBJ2-3 | TRBV20-1 | CSASFSGGAGGTQYF | TGCAGTGCTAGTTTTAGCGGGGGGGCGGGAGGTACGCAGTATTTT
. | . | TRBJ1-5 | TRBV6-2/TRBV6-3 | CASSYHATDQPQHF | TGTGCCAGCAGTTACCACGCGACTGATCAGCCCCAGCATTTT
few | . | TRBJ2-1 | TRBV11-1 | CASSRRSGTLYNEQFF | TGTGCCAGCAGCCGTCGCTCCGGGACCCTATACAATGAGCAGTTCTTC
. | . | TRBJ1-4 | TRBV6-2/TRBV6-3 | CASSYPGTYEKLFF | TGTGCCAGCAGTTACCCCGGGACCTATGAAAAACTGTTTTTT
few | . | TRBJ1-2 | TRBV21-1 | CASSLWRRNYGYTF | TGTGCCAGCAGCTTATGGCGGCGCAACTATGGCTACACCTTC
many | . | TRBJ2-1 | TRBV5-1 | CASSTPRAGQQFF | TGCGCCAGCAGCACACCTCGGGCTGGACAGCAGTTCTTC
. | . | TRBJ2-7 | TRBV25-1 | CASRSGASAYEQYF | TGTGCCAGCAGATCAGGAGCTTCGGCCTACGAGCAGTACTTC
once | . | TRBJ2-1 | TRBV6-1 | CASEAAYNEQFF | TGTGCCAGCGAGGCGGCCTACAATGAGCAGTTCTTC
. | . | TRBJ2-5 | TRBV2 | CASRAPTQETQYF | TGTGCCAGCCGGGCCCCGACCCAAGAGACCCAGTACTTC
. | TRBD2 | TRBJ2-5 | TRBV4-1 | CASSQGSGGYQETQYF | TGCGCCAGCAGCCAAGGCTCGGGGGGGTACCAAGAGACCCAGTACTTC
. | . | TRBJ2-5 | TRBV6-1 | CASSEAWGLGTQYF | TGTGCCAGCAGTGAAGCATGGGGGCTGGGGACCCAGTACTTC
few | . | TRBJ2-2 | TRBV3-1 | CASSQFLRRLTGELFF | TGTGCCAGCAGCCAATTTCTGCGACGGCTGACCGGGGAGCTGTTTTTT
few | . | TRBJ1-5 | TRBV28 | CASSLLGGAGQPQHF | TGTGCCAGCAGTCTCCTGGGGGGCGCTGGGCAGCCCCAGCATTTT
. | . | TRBJ1-1 | TRBV7-3 | CASSLGQGMSEAFF | TGTGCCAGCAGCTTAGGTCAGGGAATGAGTGAAGCTTTCTTT
few | . | TRBJ1-3 | TRBV5-1 | CASSTVPVSGNTIYF | TGCGCCAGCAGCACAGTCCCCGTCTCTGGAAACACCATATATTTT
. | . | TRBJ2-7 | TRBV9 | CASSGDRLGYEQYF | TGTGCCAGCAGCGGAGACAGGCTAGGCTACGAGCAGTACTTC
. | . | TRBJ1-1 | TRBV5-1 | CASTESISGLQATEAFF | TGCGCCAGCACGGAATCTATTTCGGGACTCCAGGCCACTGAAGCTTTCTTT
. | . | TRBJ2-3 | TRBV9 | CASSAGSDTQYF | TGTGCCAGCAGCGCTGGGTCAGATACGCAGTATTTT
few | TRBD1 | TRBJ1-2 | TRBV5-1 | CASSRDRGRESYTF | TGCGCCAGCAGCCGAGACAGGGGAAGAGAAAGCTACACCTTC
. | . | TRBJ1-2 | TRBV27 | CASSPQLMANYGYTF | TGTGCCAGCAGTCCCCAGCTCATGGCTAACTATGGCTACACCTTC
. | TRBD1 | TRBJ1-2 | TRBV6-6 | CASSYRGLVGGYTF | TGTGCCAGCAGTTACAGGGGGCTGGTGGGCGGCTACACCTTC
. | TRBD1 | TRBJ2-3 | TRBV18 | CASSPSPGQGHTQYF | TGTGCCAGCTCACCATCCCCCGGACAGGGCCATACGCAGTATTTT
. | . | TRBJ2-7 | TRBV29-1 | CSVEAGTPYEQYF | TGCAGCGTTGAAGCCGGGACACCGTACGAGCAGTACTTC
few | . | TRBJ2-2 | TRBV5-6 | CASSLGVGRSSRDTGELFF | TGTGCCAGCAGCTTGGGGGTCGGTCGGAGCAGCAGGGACACCGGGGAGCTGTTTTTT
few | TRBD2 | TRBJ2-7 | TRBV7-9 | CASSLIGGGYEQYF | TGTGCCAGCAGCTTGATTGGCGGGGGCTACGAGCAGTACTTC
. | TRBD1 | TRBJ2-1 | TRBV20-1 | CSASRDSLYNEQFF | TGCAGTGCCAGCCGGGACAGCCTATACAATGAGCAGTTCTTC
. | . | TRBJ2-7 | TRBV27 | CASSFGRSFNEQYF | TGTGCCAGCAGTTTTGGAAGAAGCTTCAACGAGCAGTACTTC
. | . | TRBJ2-1 | TRBV4-3 | CASSDGVESSYNEQFF | TGCGCCAGCAGCGACGGGGTCGAAAGCTCCTACAATGAGCAGTTCTTC
few | . | TRBJ1-1 | TRBV5-1 | CASSTGPYTEAFF | TGCGCCAGCAGCACTGGGCCATACACTGAAGCTTTCTTT
many | TRBD1 | TRBJ1-3 | TRBV7-9 | CASSPTGDPSGNTIYF | TGTGCCAGCAGCCCGACAGGGGACCCCTCTGGAAACACCATATATTTT
. | . | TRBJ2-6 | TRBV2 | CASSVTPGANVLTF | TGTGCCAGCAGTGTGACACCCGGGGCCAACGTCCTGACTTTC